This TCR beta chain derives from a study of a mutant IDH1 vaccine in newly diagnosed glioma. Study-wide background: Averaging roughly 40 years of age, treated patients were roughly 60% male and about 38% female. Study findings and constraints: Pseudoprogression seemed unrelated to changes in top peripheral T cell clonotypes.

Per germline, CDR1 MNHNS and CDR2 SASEGT. The CDR3 sequence is 15 residues long. The V gene lost 0 bases and the J gene lost 9 bases, with 15 bases spanning the gap. Time point defined: week 11, during vaccination. Mutant IDH1 20-mer peptide, at 300 ug, made up each vaccine dose, with topical imiquimod. In regard to this clone: No antigen is known for it.

Sequenced by immunoSEQ multiplex PCR; TCRdb stores in-frame clones only, minus some. Seen here are tens of thousands of clones, about 84% observed once, and the top ten hold 3% to 4.5%. The sequences come from PBMCs, collected from a glioma patient whose treatment included an IDH1 peptide vaccine. The chain carries TRBV6-1 and TRBJ1-5; D is unresolved. The clonotype was recovered from a man aged 25 to 40 with glioma. The CDR3 coding sequence is TGTGCCAGCAGTGAAGCTCAGTCCAGTCTAGGGCCCCAGCATTTT. Translating it yields CASSEAQSSLGPQHF.